This record covers a single T cell receptor (beta chain). What it recognizes is unknown. A read error may account for a junction end that differs from germline. The PCR used 60 Vbeta and 13 Jbeta primers. Clones were sequenced by immunoSEQ multiplex PCR, and TCRdb holds only the in-frame ones, with some missing. Here the sample spans some 87,000 clones, just under 70% being singletons. These data are taken from a study of cytomegalovirus exposure and HLA in healthy donors. Whole-study results and caveats: Testing in vitro showed a few CMV-associated chains specific for CMV antigens.

Germline V CDR1 and CDR2: SGHAT, FQNNGV. The CDR3 has 15 residues. The receptor's source is a woman aged 45-65 years in good health and CMV-seropositive. Material: PBMCs. The V call is TRBV11-2, the J call TRBJ1-1; weak D call: TRBD1 (6 bases). The CDR3 here is CASRLDRIGNPEAFF. The CDR3, as DNA: TGTGCCAGCAGACTCGACAGGATCGGGAACCCTGAAGCTTTCTTT.